This TCR beta chain derives from a study of T cell responses to AZD1222 COVID-19 vaccine. Study-level points and caveats: With dominance at 160-218 and 743-854, vaccine-associated CD4 TCRs spanned spike. Clonal diversity may have been underestimated, and the donors were mostly white British, with more females than males.

This CDR3 has 12 amino acids. The germline V and J ends were trimmed by 9 bases and 1 base, with 8 bases remaining between them. Profiled with immunoSEQ multiplex PCR; TCRdb holds only in-frame clones, not every one. Counted here are fewer than 180,000 clones, roughly nine tenths occurring once; the ten biggest clones make up approximately 3.5%. A note on this clone: The antigen remains undetermined.

The sample here was peripheral blood, taken 28 days after the second AZD1222 dose. The TCR was taken from an adult who received the AZD1222 COVID-19 vaccine. V is TRBV12-3 or TRBV12-4 and J is TRBJ2-3; no clear D gene. CDR3 coding DNA: TGTGCCAGTGGTACCGGCACAGATACGCAGTATTTT. Amino acid sequence: CASGTGTDTQYF.